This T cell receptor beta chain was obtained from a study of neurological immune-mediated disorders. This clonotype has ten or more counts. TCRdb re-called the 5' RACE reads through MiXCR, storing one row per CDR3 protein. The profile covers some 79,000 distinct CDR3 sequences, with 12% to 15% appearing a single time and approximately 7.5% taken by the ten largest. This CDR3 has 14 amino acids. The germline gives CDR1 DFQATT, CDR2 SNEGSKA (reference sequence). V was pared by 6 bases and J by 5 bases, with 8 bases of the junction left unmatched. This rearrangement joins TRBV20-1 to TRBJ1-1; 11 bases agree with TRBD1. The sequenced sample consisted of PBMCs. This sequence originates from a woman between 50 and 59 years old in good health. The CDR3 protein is CSAKDRGRGTEAFF. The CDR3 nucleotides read TGCAGTGCAAAGGACAGGGGGCGTGGGACTGAAGCTTTCTTT.